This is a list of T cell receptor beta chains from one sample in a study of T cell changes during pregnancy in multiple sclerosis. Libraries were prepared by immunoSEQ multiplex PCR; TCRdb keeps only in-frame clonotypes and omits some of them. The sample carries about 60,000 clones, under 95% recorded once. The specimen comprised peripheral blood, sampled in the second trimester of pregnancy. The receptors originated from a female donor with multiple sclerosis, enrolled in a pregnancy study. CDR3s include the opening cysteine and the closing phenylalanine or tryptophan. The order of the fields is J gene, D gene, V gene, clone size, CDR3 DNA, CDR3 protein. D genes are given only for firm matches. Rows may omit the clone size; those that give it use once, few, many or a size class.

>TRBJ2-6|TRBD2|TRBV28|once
TGTGCCAGCAGGAACACCCTGGGAGGGACCGGGGCCAACGTCCTGACTTTC
CASRNTLGGTGANVLTF
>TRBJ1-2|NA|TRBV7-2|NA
TGTGCCAGCAGCTTAGGGCCGCGGGTTGGCTACACCTTC
CASSLGPRVGYTF
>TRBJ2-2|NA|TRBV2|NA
TGTGCCAGCACAGGGGATTTTACCGGGGAGCTGTTTTTT
CASTGDFTGELFF
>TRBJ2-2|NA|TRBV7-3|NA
TGTGCCAGCAGCTTAACGCACTACACGAACACCGGGGAGCTGTTTTTT
CASSLTHYTNTGELFF
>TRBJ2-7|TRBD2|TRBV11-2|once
TGTGCCAGCAGCGGCGGGACTAGCGGGGGGCCGAGATACGAGCAGTACTTC
CASSGGTSGGPRYEQYF
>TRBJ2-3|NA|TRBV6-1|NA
TGTGCCACGGGGGGCCTAGGCACAGATACGCAGTATTTT
CATGGLGTDTQYF
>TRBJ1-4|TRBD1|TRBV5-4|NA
TGTGCCAGCAGCAGAAAGACAGGGGGAGAAACTAATGAAAAACTGTTTTTT
CASSRKTGGETNEKLFF
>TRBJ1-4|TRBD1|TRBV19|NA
TGTGCCAGTAGTGCCACAACCGGGACAGGGGAAGAAAAACTGTTTTTT
CASSATTGTGEEKLFF
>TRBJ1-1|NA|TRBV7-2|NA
TGTGCCAGCAGCGGACGAGGGAGCGCTGAAGCTTTCTTT
CASSGRGSAEAFF
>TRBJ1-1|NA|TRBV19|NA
TGTGCCAGTAGTATAGGTCTAACCTGGGGCGAAGCTTTCTTT
CASSIGLTWGEAFF
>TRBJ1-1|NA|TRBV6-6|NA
TGTGCCAGCAGAACCCCGGGGGGCACTGAAGCTTTCTTT
CASRTPGGTEAFF
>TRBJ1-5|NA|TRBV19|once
TGTGCCAGTAGTTTACAGTCAAATCAGCCCCAGCATTTT
CASSLQSNQPQHF
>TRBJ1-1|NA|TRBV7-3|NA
TGTGCCAGCAGCTTAATTGGGGGGGGCACTGAAGCTTTCTTT
CASSLIGGGTEAFF
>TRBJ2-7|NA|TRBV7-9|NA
TGTGCCAGCAGCTTAATCGGTTACGAGCAGTACTTC
CASSLIGYEQYF
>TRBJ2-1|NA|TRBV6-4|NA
TGTGCCAGCAGTGACTCCCACCCGGGTGAGCAGTTCTTC
CASSDSHPGEQFF
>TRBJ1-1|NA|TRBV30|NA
TGTGCCTGGAGGCGGGACTCGAACACTGAAGCTTTCTTT
CAWRRDSNTEAFF
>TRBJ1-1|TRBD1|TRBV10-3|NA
TGTGCCATCAGTACTACAGGGGATTCCACTGAAGCTTTCTTT
CAISTTGDSTEAFF
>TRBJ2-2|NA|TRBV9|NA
TGTGCCAGCAGCGTCGGCGGGGGCCTATACACCGGGGAGCTGTTTTTT
CASSVGGGLYTGELFF
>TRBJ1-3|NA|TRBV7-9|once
TGTGCCAGCAGCTTAGATTCGTACAGGGAATCTGGAAACACCATATATTTT
CASSLDSYRESGNTIYF
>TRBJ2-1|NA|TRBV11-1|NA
TGTGCCAGCAGGGGGGCGAGATCCTACAATGAGCAGTTCTTC
CASRGARSYNEQFF
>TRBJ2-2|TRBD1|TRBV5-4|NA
TGTGCCAGCTCTGGACAGGGGGCCGGGGAGCTGTTTTTT
CASSGQGAGELFF
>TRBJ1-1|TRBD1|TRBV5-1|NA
TGCGCCAGCAGCTTGGGGGGGACAGGGCTGATGAACACTGAAGCTTTCTTT
CASSLGGTGLMNTEAFF
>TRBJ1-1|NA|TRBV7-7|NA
TGTGCTAGCAGCCAGGATCCGAACACTGAAGCTTTCTTT
CASSQDPNTEAFF
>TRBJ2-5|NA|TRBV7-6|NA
TGTGCCAGCAGCTTAGGATGGGAGGAGACCCAGTACTTC
CASSLGWEETQYF
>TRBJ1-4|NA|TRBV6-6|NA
TGTGCCAGCAGTTACTCGAGTGCGGTTGATAAACTGTTTTTT
CASSYSSAVDKLFF
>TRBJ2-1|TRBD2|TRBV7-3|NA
TGTGCCAGCAGCTTTAGCGGGGGGCATGAGCAGTTCTTC
CASSFSGGHEQFF
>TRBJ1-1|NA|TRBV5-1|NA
TGCGCCAGCAGCCCCAGTTGGGGGGGCGGAGATACTGAAGCTTTCTTT
CASSPSWGGGDTEAFF
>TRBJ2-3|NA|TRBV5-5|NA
TGTGCCAGCAGCTTGAGATCCGGGACTAGCACAGATACGCAGTATTTT
CASSLRSGTSTDTQYF
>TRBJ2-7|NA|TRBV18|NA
TGTGCCAGCTCCCCGGGGTCCCACCACGACCACGAGCAGTACTTC
CASSPGSHHDHEQYF
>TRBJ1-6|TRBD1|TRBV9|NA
TGTGCCAGCAGCGGCCCCGGGACAGTGAATAATTCACCCCTCCACTTT
CASSGPGTVNNSPLHF
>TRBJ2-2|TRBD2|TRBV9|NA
TGTGCCAGCAGCGACTGGGGACTAGCGGGAGCCGGGGAGCTGTTTTTT
CASSDWGLAGAGELFF
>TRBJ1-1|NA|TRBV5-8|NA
TGTGCCAGCAGCCCCCGGAGAGAAAGGGAAGCTTTCTTT
CASSPRREREAFF
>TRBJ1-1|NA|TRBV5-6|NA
TGTGCCAGCACCCCCCGACCAGGGATCCACACTGAAGCTTTCTTT
CASTPRPGIHTEAFF
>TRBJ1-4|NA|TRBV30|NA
TGTGCCTGGAGTGCCTCCCAGTGGGGGCGCCTAAATGAAAAACTGTTTTTT
CAWSASQWGRLNEKLFF
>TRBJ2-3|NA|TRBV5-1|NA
TGCGCCAGCAGCTTGGAAGCAACAGATACGCAGTATTTT
CASSLEATDTQYF
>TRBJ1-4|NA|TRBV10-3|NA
TGTGCCATCAGTGAGTCGATCCAGGGGCCGAATGAAAAACTGTTTTTT
CAISESIQGPNEKLFF
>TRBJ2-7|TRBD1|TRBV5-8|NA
TGTGCCAGCAGTCGGGACAGCCGCTACGAGCAGTACTTC
CASSRDSRYEQYF
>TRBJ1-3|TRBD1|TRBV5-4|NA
TGTGCCAGCAGCTTCCACGACAGGGTCGGCGGAAACACCATATATTTT
CASSFHDRVGGNTIYF
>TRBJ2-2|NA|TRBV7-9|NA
TGTGCCAGCAGCCCCCACATGATTCAGGAGCTGTTTTTT
CASSPHMIQELFF
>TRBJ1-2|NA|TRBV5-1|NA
TGCGCCAGCAGCTTGGAAGCGAGGATTGGTGGCTACACCTTC
CASSLEARIGGYTF
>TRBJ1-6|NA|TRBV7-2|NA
TGTGCCAGCAGCGGAACAGGGACGGGTAATTCACCCCTCCACTTT
CASSGTGTGNSPLHF
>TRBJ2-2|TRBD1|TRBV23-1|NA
TGCGCCAGCAGTCAACCTACACAGGGGGAGAACACCGGGGAGCTGTTTTTT
CASSQPTQGENTGELFF
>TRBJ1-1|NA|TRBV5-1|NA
TGCGCCAGCAGCTCTACGGGGAGCGGAACTGAAGCTTTCTTT
CASSSTGSGTEAFF
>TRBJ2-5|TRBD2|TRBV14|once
TGTGCCAGCAGCCTAAGACCCGGGACTAGCGGGCAAGAGACCCAGTACTTC
CASSLRPGTSGQETQYF
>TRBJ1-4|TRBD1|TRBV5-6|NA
TGTGCCAGCAGCGATTGGGACAGGAGGGAAAAACTGTTTTTT
CASSDWDRREKLFF